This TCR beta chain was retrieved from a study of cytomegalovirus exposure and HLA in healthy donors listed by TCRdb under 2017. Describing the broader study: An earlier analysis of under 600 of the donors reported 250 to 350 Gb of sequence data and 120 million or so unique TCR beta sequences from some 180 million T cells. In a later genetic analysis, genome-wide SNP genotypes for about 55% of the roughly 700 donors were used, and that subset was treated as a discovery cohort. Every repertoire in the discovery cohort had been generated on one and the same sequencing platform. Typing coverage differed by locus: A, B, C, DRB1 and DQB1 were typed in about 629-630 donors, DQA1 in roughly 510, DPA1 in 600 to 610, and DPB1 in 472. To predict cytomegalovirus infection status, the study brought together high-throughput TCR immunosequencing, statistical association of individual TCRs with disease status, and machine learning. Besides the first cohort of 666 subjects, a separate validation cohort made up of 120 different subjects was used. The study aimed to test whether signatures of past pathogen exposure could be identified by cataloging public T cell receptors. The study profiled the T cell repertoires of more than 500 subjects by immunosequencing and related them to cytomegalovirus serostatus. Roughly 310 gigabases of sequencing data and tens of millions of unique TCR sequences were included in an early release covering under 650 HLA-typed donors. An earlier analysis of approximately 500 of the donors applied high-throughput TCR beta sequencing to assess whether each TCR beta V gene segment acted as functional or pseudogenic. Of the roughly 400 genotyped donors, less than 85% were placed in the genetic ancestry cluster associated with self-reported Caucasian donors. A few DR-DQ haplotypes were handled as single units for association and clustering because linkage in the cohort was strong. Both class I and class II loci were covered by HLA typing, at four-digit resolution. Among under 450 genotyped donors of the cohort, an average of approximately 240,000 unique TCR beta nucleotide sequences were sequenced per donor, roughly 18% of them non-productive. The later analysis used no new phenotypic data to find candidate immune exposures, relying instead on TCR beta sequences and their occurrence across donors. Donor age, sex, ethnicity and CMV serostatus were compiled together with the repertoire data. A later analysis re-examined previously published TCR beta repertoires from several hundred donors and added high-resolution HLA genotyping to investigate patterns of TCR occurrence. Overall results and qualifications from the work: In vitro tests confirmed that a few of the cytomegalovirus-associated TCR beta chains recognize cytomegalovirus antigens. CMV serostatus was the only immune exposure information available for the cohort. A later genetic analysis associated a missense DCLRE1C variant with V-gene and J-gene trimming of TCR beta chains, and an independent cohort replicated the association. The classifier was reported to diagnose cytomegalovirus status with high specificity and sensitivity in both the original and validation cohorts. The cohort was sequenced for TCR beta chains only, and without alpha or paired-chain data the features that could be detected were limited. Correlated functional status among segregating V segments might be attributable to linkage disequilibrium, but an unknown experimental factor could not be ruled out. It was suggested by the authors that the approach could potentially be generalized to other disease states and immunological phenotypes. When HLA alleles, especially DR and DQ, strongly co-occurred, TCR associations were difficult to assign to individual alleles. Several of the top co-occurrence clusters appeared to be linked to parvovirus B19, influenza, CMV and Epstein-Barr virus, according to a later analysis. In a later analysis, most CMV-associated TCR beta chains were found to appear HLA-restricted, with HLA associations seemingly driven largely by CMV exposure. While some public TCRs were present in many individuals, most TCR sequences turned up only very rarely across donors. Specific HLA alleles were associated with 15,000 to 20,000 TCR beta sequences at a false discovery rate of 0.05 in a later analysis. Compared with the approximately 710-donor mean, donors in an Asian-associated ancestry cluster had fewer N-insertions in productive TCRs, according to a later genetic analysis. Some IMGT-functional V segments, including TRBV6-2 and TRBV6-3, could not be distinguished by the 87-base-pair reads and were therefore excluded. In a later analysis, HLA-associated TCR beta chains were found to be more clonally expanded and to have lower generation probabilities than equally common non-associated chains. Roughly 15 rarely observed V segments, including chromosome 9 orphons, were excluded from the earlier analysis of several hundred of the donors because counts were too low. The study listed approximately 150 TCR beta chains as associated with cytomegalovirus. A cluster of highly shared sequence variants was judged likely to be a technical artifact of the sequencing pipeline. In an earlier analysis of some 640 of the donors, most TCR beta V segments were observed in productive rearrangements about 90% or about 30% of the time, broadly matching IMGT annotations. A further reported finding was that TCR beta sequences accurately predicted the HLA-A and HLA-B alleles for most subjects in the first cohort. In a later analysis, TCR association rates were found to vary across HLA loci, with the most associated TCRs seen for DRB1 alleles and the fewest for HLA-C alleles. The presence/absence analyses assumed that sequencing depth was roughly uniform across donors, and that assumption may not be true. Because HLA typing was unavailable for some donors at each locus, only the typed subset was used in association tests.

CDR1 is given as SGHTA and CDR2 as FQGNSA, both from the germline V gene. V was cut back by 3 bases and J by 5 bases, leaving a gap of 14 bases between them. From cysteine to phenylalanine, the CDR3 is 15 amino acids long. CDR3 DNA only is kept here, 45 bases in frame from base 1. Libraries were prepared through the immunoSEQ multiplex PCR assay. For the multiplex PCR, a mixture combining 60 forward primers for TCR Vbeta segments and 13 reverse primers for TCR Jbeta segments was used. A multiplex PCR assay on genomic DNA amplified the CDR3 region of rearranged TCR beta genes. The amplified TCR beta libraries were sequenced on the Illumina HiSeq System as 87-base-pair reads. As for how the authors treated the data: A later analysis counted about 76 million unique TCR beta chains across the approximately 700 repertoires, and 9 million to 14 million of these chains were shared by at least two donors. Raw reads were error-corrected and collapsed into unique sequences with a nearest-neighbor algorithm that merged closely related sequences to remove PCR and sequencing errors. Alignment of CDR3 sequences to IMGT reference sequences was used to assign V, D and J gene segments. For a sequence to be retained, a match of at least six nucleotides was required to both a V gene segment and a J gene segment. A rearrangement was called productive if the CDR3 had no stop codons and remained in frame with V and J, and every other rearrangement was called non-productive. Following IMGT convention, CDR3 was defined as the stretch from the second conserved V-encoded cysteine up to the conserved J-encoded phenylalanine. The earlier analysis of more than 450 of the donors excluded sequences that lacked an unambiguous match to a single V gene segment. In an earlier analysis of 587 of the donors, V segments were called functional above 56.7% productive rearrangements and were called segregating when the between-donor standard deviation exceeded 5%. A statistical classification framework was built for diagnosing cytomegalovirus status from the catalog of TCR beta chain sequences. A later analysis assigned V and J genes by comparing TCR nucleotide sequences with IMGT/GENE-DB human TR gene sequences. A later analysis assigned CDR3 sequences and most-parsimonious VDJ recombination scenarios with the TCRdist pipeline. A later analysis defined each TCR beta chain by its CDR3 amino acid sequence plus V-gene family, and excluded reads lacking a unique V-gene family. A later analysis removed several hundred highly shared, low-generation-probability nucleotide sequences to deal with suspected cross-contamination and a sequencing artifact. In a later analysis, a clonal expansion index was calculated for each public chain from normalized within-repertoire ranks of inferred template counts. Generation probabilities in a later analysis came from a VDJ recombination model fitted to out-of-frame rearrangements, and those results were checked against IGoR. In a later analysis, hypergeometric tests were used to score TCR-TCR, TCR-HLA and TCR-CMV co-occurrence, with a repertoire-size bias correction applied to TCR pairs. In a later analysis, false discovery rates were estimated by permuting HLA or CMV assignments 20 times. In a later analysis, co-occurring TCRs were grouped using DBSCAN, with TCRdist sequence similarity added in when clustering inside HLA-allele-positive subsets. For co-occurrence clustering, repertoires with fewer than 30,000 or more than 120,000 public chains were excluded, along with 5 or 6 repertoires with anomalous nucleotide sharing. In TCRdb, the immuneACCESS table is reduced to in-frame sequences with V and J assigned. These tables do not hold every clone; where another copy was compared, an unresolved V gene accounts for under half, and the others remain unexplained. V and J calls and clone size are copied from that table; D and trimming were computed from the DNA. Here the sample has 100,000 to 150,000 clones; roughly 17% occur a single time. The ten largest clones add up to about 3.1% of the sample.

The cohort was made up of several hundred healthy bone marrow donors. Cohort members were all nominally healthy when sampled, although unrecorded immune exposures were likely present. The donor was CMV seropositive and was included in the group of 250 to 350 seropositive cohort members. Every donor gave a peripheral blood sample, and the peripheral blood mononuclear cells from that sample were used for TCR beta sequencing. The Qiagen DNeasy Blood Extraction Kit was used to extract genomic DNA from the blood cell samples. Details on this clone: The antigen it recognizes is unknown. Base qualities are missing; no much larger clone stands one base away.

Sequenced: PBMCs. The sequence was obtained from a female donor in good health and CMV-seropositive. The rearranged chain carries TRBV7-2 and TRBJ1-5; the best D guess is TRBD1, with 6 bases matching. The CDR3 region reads CASSFQQGADQPQHF. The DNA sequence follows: TGTGCCAGCAGCTTCCAACAGGGAGCAGATCAGCCCCAGCATTTT.